This TCR beta chain was retrieved from a study of technical replicates of blood from a few donors. For this clone: Other DNA sequences in the sample encode the same CDR3.

The data were produced by immunoSEQ multiplex PCR, yet TCRdb's version contains in-frame clones alone and is incomplete. The repertoire has about 88,000 clones, about 93% of them found once; the top ten carry 0.25%. V lost 0 bases and J lost 0, with 4 bases in between. CDR3 length equals 15 residues. The germline V gene encodes CDR1 SGHRS and CDR2 YFSETQ. The sample comprised T cells isolated from PBMCs. The chain links TRBV5-1 to TRBJ2-6; D gene uncertain. The sequence was collected from a human donor in good health. DNA for the CDR3: TGCGCCAGCAGCTTGGGTAGCTCTGGGGCCAACGTCCTGACTTTC. It encodes CASSLGSSGANVLTF.